The 29 T cell receptor beta chains presented below share a single source sample, sequenced in a study of OX40 agonist ivuxolimab in advanced cancers. Profiled with immunoSEQ multiplex PCR; TCRdb holds only in-frame clones, not every one. The sample has roughly 53,000 clones, approximately 81% seen once. The sequencing here drew on CD4+ or CD8+ T cells sorted from blood, taken in a trial of the OX40 agonist ivuxolimab. These receptors originate from an adult with an advanced solid tumor such as melanoma, head and neck, liver or kidney cancer.

V and J are TRBV6-5 and TRBJ2-5; D possibly corresponds to TRBD1 (6 bases). The V and J ends lost 2 bases and 0 bases respectively, with 10 bases between them. The CDR3 loop spans 15 amino acids. The germline V gene encodes CDR1 MNHEY and CDR2 SVGAGI. For the CDR3, the DNA is TGTGCCAGCAGTTACATTCACAGGGACCAAGAGACCCAGTACTTC. Translated, it gives CASSYIHRDQETQYF.

This sequence joins TRBV7-7 and TRBJ2-3; 7 bases are shared with TRBD2. The CDR3 spans 14 residues. CDR1 and CDR2 (germline): SSHAT, FNYEAQ (reference sequence). Unmatched junction bases numbered 9, after V lost 5 bases and J lost 7 bases. For the CDR3, the DNA is TGTGCCAGCAGCCCAAGCGGGAATTTGAATACGCAGTATTTT. This translates into CASSPSGNLNTQYF.

This clone appeared once. The V and J genes are TRBV7-9 and TRBJ1-1; D not certain. Deletions cut 5 bases from V and 6 bases from J, with 13 bases between. The CDR3 loop spans 13 amino acids. Germline loops: CDR1 SEHNR, CDR2 FQNEAQ (reference sequence). For the CDR3, the DNA is TGTGCCAGCAGCCCGAGGGTGTCAGCTGAAGCTTTCTTT. Its protein product is CASSPRVSAEAFF. Full variable domain (missing parts from reference TRBV7-9 and TRBJ1-1): DTGVSQNPRHKITKRGQNVTFRCDPISEHNRLYWYRQTLGQGPEFLTYFQNEAQLEKSRLLSDRFSAERPKGSFSTLEIQRTEQGDSAMYLCASSPRVSAEAFFGQGTRLTVV.

V and J are TRBV9 and TRBJ2-6; a weak D match, TRBD2 (6 bases). This CDR3 is 17 amino acids long. Germline V gene lookup returns CDR1 SGDLS and CDR2 YYNGEE. V was pared by 1 base and J by 2 bases, with 13 bases between. The CDR3 DNA reads TGTGCCAGCAGCGTAATAGCTGGGACTGCTGGGGCCAACGTCCTGACTTTC. Residues: CASSVIAGTAGANVLTF.

The rearrangement joins TRBV19 to TRBJ2-7, with 7 bases aligning to TRBD1. Germline V lookup: CDR1 LNHDA, CDR2 SQIVND (reference sequence). This CDR3 is built from 13 residues. The V gene end was trimmed by 10 bases and the J gene end by 0 bases; junction bases not matched to a gene: 6. CDR3 region: CATRGPSSYEQYF. The CDR3, as DNA: TGTGCCACAAGGGGGCCTAGCTCCTACGAGCAGTACTTC.

This chain joins TRBV7-8 and TRBJ2-2; D gene unclear. The CDR3 is 14 amino acids. Trimming shortened V by 2 bases and J by 4 bases, and 8 bases separated the two germline ends. The germline V gene has CDR1 SGHVS and CDR2 FQNEAQ. The CDR3 DNA sequence: TGTGCCAGCAGCTTAATCTTGGGCACCGGGGAGCTGTTTTTT. As protein: CASSLILGTGELFF.

The chain has TRBV7-9 and TRBJ2-7, with 8 bases aligning to TRBD1. J was trimmed by 1 base and V by 6 bases; bases with no gene match: 2. CDR1 and CDR2 from the germline V gene are SEHNR and FQNEAQ (reference sequence). The CDR3 has 13 amino acids. The CDR3 DNA reads TGTGCCAGCAGACAGGGGGTTTCCTACGAGCAGTACTTC. This encodes CASRQGVSYEQYF.

The genes are TRBV7-7 and TRBJ2-2, with D tentatively TRBD1 or TRBD2 (5 bases each). The CDR3 runs 14 residues. V lost 5 bases and J lost 2, with 9 bases in between. In germline, CDR1 is SSHAT, CDR2 FNYEAQ (reference sequence). The CDR3 spells CASSRDGNTGELFF. DNA for the CDR3: TGTGCCAGCAGCCGGGACGGTAACACCGGGGAGCTGTTTTTT.

This chain links TRBV7-6 with TRBJ2-2; 7 bases line up with TRBD2. The CDR3 runs to 16 residues. Germline loops: CDR1 SGHVS, CDR2 FNYEAQ. Trimming at V came to 3 bases and at J to 3 bases, leaving 7 bases not matched to a gene. The CDR3 region is CASSFESSGYTGELFF. CDR3 sequence (DNA): TGTGCCAGCAGCTTCGAATCTAGCGGATACACCGGGGAGCTGTTTTTT.

The chain has TRBV7-3 and TRBJ2-7; TRBD1 might be the D (5 bases). This CDR3 has 15 amino acids. Germline lookup yields CDR1 SGHTA and CDR2 FQGTGA. V lost 2 bases, J lost 2 bases, and 13 bases lay in between. CDR3 in DNA: TGTGCCAGCAGCTTATCGGCAGGGCAAACCTACGAGCAGTACTTC. Its translation is CASSLSAGQTYEQYF.

The V call is TRBV7-2, the J call TRBJ2-3; maybe TRBD2 (5 bases). V was trimmed by 1 base and J by 9 bases, leaving 26 bases between them. Germline CDR1 and CDR2: SGHTA and FQGNSA. The length of the CDR3 is 18 residues. The CDR3 reads CASSLGGLGGHPQLTQYF. The CDR3 nucleotides are TGTGCCAGCAGCTTAGGAGGTCTGGGCGGGCACCCCCAGTTGACGCAGTATTTT. Based on the CDR3 plus reference TRBV7-2 and TRBJ2-3, the full variable domain is GAGVSQSPSNKVTEKGKDVELRCDPISGHTALYWYRQSLGQGLEFLIYFQGNSAPDKSGLPSDRFSAERTGGSVSTLTIQRTQQEDSAVYLCASSLGGLGGHPQLTQYFGPGTRLTVL.

This clone was detected only once. The V call is TRBV18, the J call TRBJ1-4, with D hard to call. The CDR3 runs to 15 residues. Germline CDR1 is KGHSH and CDR2 is LQKENI. Trimming stripped 3 bases from V and 0 bases from J, with 8 bases between. The CDR3, as DNA: TGTGCCAGCTCACCTCGCGACGCAACTAATGAAAAACTGTTTTTT. Translation gives CASSPRDATNEKLFF. Filled out from reference TRBV18 and TRBJ1-4, the complete variable domain reads NAGVMQNPRHLVRRRGQEARLRCSPMKGHSHVYWYRQLPEEGLKFMVYLQKENIIDESGMPKERFSAEFPKEGPSILRIQQVVRGDSAAYFCASSPRDATNEKLFFGSGTQLSVL.

This rearrangement joins TRBV6-5 to TRBJ1-4; D call uncertain. The CDR3 sequence is 16 residues long. Looked up from germline, CDR1 is MNHEY and CDR2 is SVGAGI. V gave up 4 bases and J gave up 0 bases, with 12 bases separating them. CDR3 nucleotides: TGTGCCAGCAGTTTGTACAGCCCTGCAACTAATGAAAAACTGTTTTTT. Translating gives CASSLYSPATNEKLFF.

The chain links TRBV6-6 to TRBJ2-5; D gene unclear. Matching the DNA end better, TRBJ2-7 makes the J call doubtful. Germline-derived CDR1 and CDR2 are MNHNY and SVGAGI (reference sequence). The CDR3 spans 14 residues. The CDR3 sequence is CASTPQQRSYEQYF. In DNA, the CDR3 is TGTGCCAGCACCCCACAGCAGCGCTCCTACGAGCAGTACTTC.

The chain has TRBV27 and TRBJ1-5; TRBD1 matches 9 bases. The V gene end was trimmed by 6 bases and the J gene end by 7 bases; junction bases not matched to a gene: 7. The CDR3 contains 14 residues. Germline V gives CDR1 MNHEY, CDR2 SMNVEV (reference sequence). The DNA of the CDR3 is TGTGCCAGCAGACCAACAGGGGGCGACCAGCCCCAGCATTTT. It is translated as CASRPTGGDQPQHF.

The chain recombines TRBV5-1 with TRBJ2-7; 9 nucleotides match TRBD1. This CDR3 comprises 15 residues. CDR1 and CDR2 from the germline V gene are SGHRS and YFSETQ. V trimming: 0 bases; J trimming: 5 bases; junction bases outside the gene matches: 6. The CDR3 loop is CASSLAGTGTHEQYF. CDR3 DNA: TGCGCCAGCAGCTTGGCCGGGACAGGGACCCACGAGCAGTACTTC.

The chain joins TRBV9 to TRBJ1-4, with D tentatively TRBD1 (6 bases). The CDR3 has 15 residues. Germline CDR1 is SGDLS and CDR2 is YYNGEE. The V end was cut by 3 bases, the J end by 6 bases, with 15 bases between. DNA for the CDR3: TGTGCCAGCAGCGGTAGGGCAGGGGTTGATGAAAAACTGTTTTTT. The encoded protein is CASSGRAGVDEKLFF.

This chain links TRBV6-5 with TRBJ1-2; D gene ambiguous. CDR1 and CDR2 (germline): MNHEY, SVGAGI. With 8 bases removed from V and 2 bases from J, the gap between germline ends came to 12 bases. CDR3 size: 13 residues. The chain's CDR3 is CASRDISNYGYTF. The CDR3 DNA reads as TGTGCCAGCCGTGACATATCAAACTATGGCTACACCTTC.

V gene TRBV7-8 combines with J gene TRBJ2-1, with 11 bases fitting TRBD2. In germline, CDR1 is SGHVS, CDR2 FQNEAQ. V gave up 5 bases and J gave up 5 bases; unmatched junction bases: 17. CDR3 size: 19 residues. The CDR3 protein is CASSPGAGRKLAGDNEQFF. The CDR3, as DNA: TGTGCCAGCAGCCCAGGGGCAGGGAGGAAACTAGCGGGAGACAATGAGCAGTTCTTC.

J is TRBJ1-2 and V is TRBV27, with D unresolved. The germline V gene encodes CDR1 MNHEY and CDR2 SMNVEV (reference sequence). CDR3 length: 14 residues. Trimming took 6 bases from V and 4 from J, leaving 15 bases between them. The CDR3 sequence: CASRTSGGGYGYTF. The CDR3 bases are TGTGCCAGCAGAACCTCCGGTGGAGGCTATGGCTACACCTTC.

The chain carries TRBV4-2 and TRBJ1-2, with a possible D match to TRBD1 (5 bases). This CDR3 contains 14 residues. The V end lost 0 bases, the J end lost 7 bases, and 12 bases lay between the germline ends. Germline V CDR1 and CDR2: LGHNA, YNFKEQ. The CDR3 here is CASSQDSREGGYTF. The CDR3 DNA sequence: TGTGCCAGCAGCCAAGACTCCAGGGAGGGTGGCTACACCTTC.

The chain links TRBV28 to TRBJ2-4; tentative D call: TRBD2 (6 bases). V was trimmed by 3 bases and J by 6 bases, leaving 9 bases between them. Germline CDR1 reads MDHEN; CDR2 reads SYDVKM. The CDR3 sequence is 13 residues long. The CDR3, as DNA: TGTGCCAGCAGTTTGCGGGGTACAAACATTCAGTACTTC. It codes for CASSLRGTNIQYF.

V is TRBV4-3 and J is TRBJ2-3, with a tentative D call TRBD2 (5 bases). The CDR3 runs 13 residues. Germline V CDR1 and CDR2: LGHNA, YSLEER. Trimming cost V 0 bases and J 5 bases, with 6 bases left between them. Here the CDR3 reads CASSQEAEDTQYF. As DNA, the CDR3 is TGCGCCAGCAGCCAAGAAGCGGAAGATACGCAGTATTTT.

CDR3 nucleotides: TGTGCCAGCAGCGGATTCTCACGGGACAGGGGGCCCGAGCAGTACTTC. The encoded protein is CASSGFSRDRGPEQYF. The chain joins TRBV14 to TRBJ2-7, with 12 bases fitting TRBD1. The CDR3 consists of 16 residues. Germline V gives CDR1 SGHDN, CDR2 FVKESK. The V segment lost 5 bases and the J segment 6 bases; nucleotides outside the gene matches: 11.

This clone has more than one count but fewer than ten. The V and J genes are TRBV7-6 and TRBJ2-1; TRBD1 or TRBD2 may be the D gene (6 bases each). Trimming cost V 5 bases and J 9 bases, with 23 bases left between them. The CDR3 runs to 16 residues. From germline, CDR1 is SGHVS and CDR2 FNYEAQ. The CDR3 DNA follows: TGTGCCAGCAGCCCATTTACGCGGGACATCAGAGGTGAGCAGTTCTTC. Protein: CASSPFTRDIRGEQFF.

The rearrangement uses TRBV6-1 and TRBJ1-1; TRBD1 might be the D (6 bases). Deletions cut 3 bases from V and 0 bases from J, with 11 bases between. The V gene's germline CDR1 is MNHNS and CDR2 SASEGT. The CDR3 has 15 amino acids. CDR3 nucleotide sequence: TGTGCCAGCAGTGAGCCGGGACAAGTGAACACTGAAGCTTTCTTT. Amino acid sequence: CASSEPGQVNTEAFF.

The V and J genes are TRBV7-6 and TRBJ2-5, with 7 bases that match TRBD1. J lost 1 base, V lost 1 base, and 12 bases had no gene match. Germline V gene lookup returns CDR1 SGHVS and CDR2 FNYEAQ. The CDR3 sequence is 18 residues long. The CDR3 loop reads CASSLDPPAGTVQETQYF. The CDR3 DNA follows: TGTGCCAGCAGCTTAGACCCCCCCGCCGGGACAGTCCAAGAGACCCAGTACTTC.

The V and J genes are TRBV5-8 and TRBJ2-3, with D possibly TRBD1 on 5 matching bases. CDR1 is SGHTS and CDR2 is YDEGEE in the germline V gene. The CDR3 runs 17 residues. Trimming stripped 2 bases from V and 0 bases from J, with 16 bases between. CDR3 region: CASSLGEGITSTDTQYF. The CDR3 DNA follows: TGTGCCAGCAGCTTAGGGGAAGGGATTACTAGCACAGATACGCAGTATTTT.

The chain uses TRBV14 and TRBJ2-7; 9 nucleotides align to TRBD1. Losses at the gene ends were 3 bases for V and 3 bases for J; bases not matched to a gene: 6. CDR1 is SGHDN and CDR2 is FVKESK in the germline V gene. The CDR3 length is 15 residues. CDR3 DNA: TGTGCCAGCAGCCAGGGGGGACAGGGACGCTACGAGCAGTACTTC. Protein sequence: CASSQGGQGRYEQYF.